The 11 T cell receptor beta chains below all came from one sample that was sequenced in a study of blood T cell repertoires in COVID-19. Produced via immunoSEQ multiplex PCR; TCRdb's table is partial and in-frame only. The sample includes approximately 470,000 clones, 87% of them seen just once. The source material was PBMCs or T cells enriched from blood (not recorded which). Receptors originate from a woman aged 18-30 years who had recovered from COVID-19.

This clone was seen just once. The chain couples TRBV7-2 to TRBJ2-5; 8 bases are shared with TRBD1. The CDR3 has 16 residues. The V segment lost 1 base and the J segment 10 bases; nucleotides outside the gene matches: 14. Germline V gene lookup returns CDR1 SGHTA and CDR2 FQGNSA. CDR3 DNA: TGTGCCAGCAGCTTAGGAGTAGTAGGACAGGGCGAGGGCCAGTACTTC. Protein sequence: CASSLGVVGQGEGQYF.

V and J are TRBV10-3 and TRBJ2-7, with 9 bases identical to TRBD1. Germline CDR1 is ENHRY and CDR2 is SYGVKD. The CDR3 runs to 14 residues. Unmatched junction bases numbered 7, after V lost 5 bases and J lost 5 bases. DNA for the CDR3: TGTGCCATCAGTACGGACAGGGGAGTAAACGAGCAGTACTTC. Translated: CAISTDRGVNEQYF.

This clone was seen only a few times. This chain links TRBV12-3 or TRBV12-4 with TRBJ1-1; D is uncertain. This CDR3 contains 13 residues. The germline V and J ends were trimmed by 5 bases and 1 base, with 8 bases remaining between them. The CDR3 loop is CASSPPGNTEAFF. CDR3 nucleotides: TGTGCCAGCAGTCCCCCAGGGAACACTGAAGCTTTCTTT.

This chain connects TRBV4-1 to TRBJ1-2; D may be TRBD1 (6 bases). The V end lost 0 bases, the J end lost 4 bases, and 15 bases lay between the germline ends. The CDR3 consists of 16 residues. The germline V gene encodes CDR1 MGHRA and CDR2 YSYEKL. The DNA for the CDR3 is TGCGCCAGCAGCCAAGAAACGCGCCGGGACACCTATGGCTACACCTTC. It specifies CASSQETRRDTYGYTF.

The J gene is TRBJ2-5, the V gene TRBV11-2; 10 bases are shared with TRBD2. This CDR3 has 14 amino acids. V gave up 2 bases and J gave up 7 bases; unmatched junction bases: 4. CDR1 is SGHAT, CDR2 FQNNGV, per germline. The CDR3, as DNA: TGTGCCAGCAGCTTATATCCTAGCGGGGGGACCCAGTACTTC. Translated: CASSLYPSGGTQYF.

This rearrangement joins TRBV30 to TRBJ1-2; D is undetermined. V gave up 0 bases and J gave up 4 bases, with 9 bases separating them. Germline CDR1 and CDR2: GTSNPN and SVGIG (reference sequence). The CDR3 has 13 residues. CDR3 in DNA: TGTGCCTGGAGTGTCTTGGCTTCCTATGGCTACACCTTC. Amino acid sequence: CAWSVLASYGYTF. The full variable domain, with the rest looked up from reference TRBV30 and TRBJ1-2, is SQTIHQWPATLVQPVGSPLSLECTVEGTSNPNLYWYRQAAGRGLQLLFYSVGIGQISSEVPQNLSASRPQDRQFILSSKKLLLSDSGFYLCAWSVLASYGYTFGSGTRLTVV.

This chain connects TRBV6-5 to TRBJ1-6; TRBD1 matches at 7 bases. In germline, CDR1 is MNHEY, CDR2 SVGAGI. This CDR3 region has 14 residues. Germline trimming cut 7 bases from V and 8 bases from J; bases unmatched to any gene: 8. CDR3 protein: CASTETGRDSPLHF. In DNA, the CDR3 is TGTGCCAGCACCGAGACAGGGCGGGATTCACCCCTCCACTTT.

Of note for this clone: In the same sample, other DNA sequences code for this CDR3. The CDR3 DNA is TGCGCCAGCAGCTTGGGAGGTTTAACTAGCACAGATACGCAGTATTTT. This encodes CASSLGGLTSTDTQYF. V is TRBV5-1 and J is TRBJ2-3; D is undetermined. Trimming left V 0 bases short and J 0 bases short, with 11 bases between. This CDR3 is built from 16 residues. Germline loops: CDR1 SGHRS, CDR2 YFSETQ.

This CDR3 reads CASSIMFRETQYF. The CDR3 DNA sequence: TGTGCCAGTAGTATAATGTTCCGGGAGACCCAGTACTTC. V is TRBV19 and J is TRBJ2-5; unclear D gene. The CDR3 is 13 residues long. In germline, CDR1 is LNHDA, CDR2 SQIVND (reference sequence). V lost 2 bases to trimming and J lost 5 bases, with 9 bases between them. The whole variable domain, remainder taken from reference TRBV19 and TRBJ2-5, is DGGITQSPKYLFRKEGQNVTLSCEQNLNHDAMYWYRQDPGQGLRLIYYSQIVNDFQKGDIAEGYSVSREKKESFPLTVTSAQKNPTAFYLCASSIMFRETQYFGPGTRLLVL.

CDR3 in DNA: TGCAGCGGACGTAGCGGGGGAACAGATACGCAGTATTTT. It encodes CSGRSGGTDTQYF. This chain links TRBV29-1 with TRBJ2-3; TRBD2 matches at 9 bases. From germline, CDR1 is SQVTM and CDR2 ANQGSEA. The V gene end was trimmed by 7 bases and the J gene end by 3 bases; junction bases not matched to a gene: 5. This CDR3 has 13 amino acids.

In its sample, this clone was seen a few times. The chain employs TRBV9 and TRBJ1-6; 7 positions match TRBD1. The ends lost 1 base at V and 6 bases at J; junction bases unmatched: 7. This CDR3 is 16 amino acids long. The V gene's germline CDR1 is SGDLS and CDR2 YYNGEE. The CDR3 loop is CASSVQGQITNSPLHF. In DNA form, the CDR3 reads TGTGCCAGCAGCGTACAGGGACAGATTACTAATTCACCCCTCCACTTT.